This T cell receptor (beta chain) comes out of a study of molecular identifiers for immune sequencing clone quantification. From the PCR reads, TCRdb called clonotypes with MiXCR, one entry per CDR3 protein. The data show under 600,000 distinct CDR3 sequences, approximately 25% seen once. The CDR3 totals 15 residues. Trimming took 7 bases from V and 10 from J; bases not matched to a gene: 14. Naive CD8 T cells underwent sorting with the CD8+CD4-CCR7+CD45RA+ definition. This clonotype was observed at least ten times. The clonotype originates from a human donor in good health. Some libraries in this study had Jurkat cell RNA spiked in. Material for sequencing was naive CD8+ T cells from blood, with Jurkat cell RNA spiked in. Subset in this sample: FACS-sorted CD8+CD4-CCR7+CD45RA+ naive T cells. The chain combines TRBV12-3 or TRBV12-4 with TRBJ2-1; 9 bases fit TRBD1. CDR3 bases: TGTGCCAGCATACCCGGGACAGGGATTCACGGCGAGCAGTTCTTC. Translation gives CASIPGTGIHGEQFF.